The sequence of this T cell receptor (beta chain) was determined in a study of Graves' ophthalmopathy and Graves' hyperthyroidism. General study points: Among thyroid clonotypes expanded above 0.001 frequency, most also appeared in blood.

This CDR3 has 13 amino acids. V was clipped by 4 bases and J by 10 bases, with 15 bases between them. Germline CDR1 and CDR2: SGHDT and YYEEEE. This clonotype has ten or more counts. The antigen is unknown. Physicians reached a diagnosis by relying on clinical symptoms, serum thyroxine, TRAb, thyroid ultrasound and orbital computed tomography. Amplifying from RNA transcripts, the study obtained TCR beta CDR3 regions. Second-round multiplex PCR followed a first-round RT-PCR using HTBI primers. TCRdb redid the calling of the multiplex PCR reads with MiXCR, one entry per CDR3 protein. The table has approximately 37,000 distinct CDR3 sequences, more than 45% seen once; the top ten hold around 18%.

Sequencing was performed on peripheral blood. The source of this sequence is an adult man with Graves' ophthalmopathy. This chain links TRBV5-6 with TRBJ2-1, with D unclear. The CDR3 nucleotides are TGTGCCAGCAGCCCATTTGCAGGCCGGGAGCAGTTCTTC. It is translated as CASSPFAGREQFF.